This T cell receptor beta chain appears in the sequencing data of a study of blood T cell repertoires in COVID-19. Everyone who took part was about 18 to 90 years old, and they came from 24 US areas. From germline, CDR1 is SGDLS and CDR2 YYNGEE. The V segment lost 3 bases and the J segment 1 base; nucleotides outside the gene matches: 4. The CDR3 extends over 16 amino acids. TCRdb's copy holds only in-frame clones and misses some; the assay was immunoSEQ multiplex PCR. The data hold under 200,000 clones, with 70% to 85% observed a single time. Sequencing was done on a sample of PBMCs or T cells enriched from blood (not recorded which). The rearrangement uses TRBV9 and TRBJ2-5; 12 bases map to TRBD2. The receptor was isolated from a woman in her sixties or seventies in a cohort exposed to, infected with or recovered from COVID-19 (not recorded which). The DNA for the CDR3 is TGTGCCAGCAGCGAACCTAGCGGGAGGGTCCAAGAGACCCAGTACTTC. Translation gives CASSEPSGRVQETQYF.